The 16 T cell receptor beta chains below come from one sample, sequenced in a study of T cells in Graves' hyperthyroidism and ophthalmopathy. Researchers took RNA transcripts and amplified the TCR beta CDR3 regions from them. HTBI primers drove first-round RT-PCR of the TCR CDR3. TCRdb re-called the multiplex PCR reads through MiXCR, storing one row per CDR3 protein. Of 450,000 to 700,000 distinct CDR3 sequences in the sample, 40% to 55% are singletons; the top ten hold roughly 19%. The sequencing sample was made of peripheral blood or thyroid tissue (not recorded which). The source of these receptors is an adult woman with Graves' disease, either hyperthyroidism or ophthalmopathy (not recorded which).

This clonotype was recorded at least ten times. The gene calls are TRBV5-1 and TRBJ1-4; D perhaps matches TRBD1 (5 bases). The V gene lost 3 bases and the J gene lost 7 bases, with 19 bases spanning the gap. In germline, CDR1 is SGHRS, CDR2 YFSETQ. The CDR3 runs 16 residues. The CDR3 DNA reads TGCGCCAGCAGCTCAGGCTATCAGGGAGAAGGTGAAAAACTGTTTTTT. This codes for CASSSGYQGEGEKLFF.

This clonotype has ten or more counts. The genes are TRBV27 and TRBJ1-6; 10 bases map to TRBD1. Germline CDR1 MNHEY, CDR2 SMNVEV (reference sequence). Trimming took 5 bases from V and 12 from J; bases not matched to a gene: 7. CDR3 length: 14 residues. This CDR3 is CASSADRGQGPLHF. The CDR3 nucleotides are TGTGCCAGCAGTGCCGACAGGGGGCAGGGACCCCTCCACTTT.

This clonotype occurred a few times. The chain employs TRBV5-1 and TRBJ2-2; D perhaps matches TRBD2 (5 bases). The CDR3 covers 14 residues. V lost 4 bases to trimming and J lost 3 bases, with 10 bases between them. Germline lookup yields CDR1 SGHRS and CDR2 YFSETQ. The CDR3 region is CASSREGDTGELFF. The DNA for the CDR3 is TGCGCCAGCAGCCGAGAGGGAGACACCGGGGAGCTGTTTTTT.

This clonotype was detected ten times or more. V and J are TRBV12-3 or TRBV12-4 and TRBJ1-1; D is ambiguous. Trimming cost V 3 bases and J 0 bases, with 11 bases left between them. The CDR3 consists of 15 residues. The CDR3 bases are TGTGCCAGCAGTTTTAAGGCGGGAATGAACACTGAAGCTTTCTTT. This translates into CASSFKAGMNTEAFF.

The rearrangement joins TRBV2 to TRBJ1-5; no definite D call. Germline lookup yields CDR1 SNHLY and CDR2 FYNNEI. This CDR3 region has 12 residues. Trimming removed 8 bases from V and 15 bases from J, with 20 bases in between. The CDR3 loop reads CASHPWGTLRHF. Written as DNA, the CDR3 is TGTGCCAGCCACCCCTGGGGAACCCTCCGGCATTTT.

Concerning this clonotype: The DNA is left out, because the CDR3 cannot be placed on it with certainty; the CDR3 is given as TCRdb lists it. The rearrangement joins TRBV15 to TRBJ2-7; the D call of TRBD1 is as the table states it, not checked on the DNA. Per the germline V gene, CDR1 is LNHNV and CDR2 is YYDKDF (reference sequence). The CDR3 totals 20 residues, both ends included. CDR3 sequence reads: CATSRVVCASSPRQSYEQYF.

This clonotype was seen repeatedly, ten times or more. The chain has TRBV7-9 and TRBJ1-5; 12 nucleotides line up with TRBD1. The J segment lost 4 bases and the V segment lost 7 bases, leaving 8 bases of the junction unmatched. This CDR3 contains 16 residues. Germline-derived CDR1 and CDR2 are SEHNR and FQNEAQ (reference sequence). The CDR3 is CASKVWDRGQNQPQHF. CDR3 in DNA: TGTGCCAGCAAGGTTTGGGACAGGGGGCAGAATCAGCCCCAGCATTTT.

This clonotype was seen at least ten times. This CDR3 reads CASSLDAQETQYF. In DNA, the CDR3 is TGTGCCAGCAGCTTAGATGCCCAAGAGACCCAGTACTTC. This rearrangement joins TRBV7-8 to TRBJ2-5; D gene uncertain. Trimming removed 1 base at V and 1 base at J, with 4 bases between. Germline assignment: CDR1 SGHVS and CDR2 FQNEAQ. This CDR3 has 13 amino acids.

This clonotype was detected once. Possible read error: a much larger clone is one base away. The genes are TRBV28 and TRBJ1-6, with D uncertain. Trimming left V 8 bases short and J 18 bases short, with 11 bases between. The CDR3 is 9 residues long. Germline CDR1 reads MDHEN; CDR2 reads SYDVKM. The CDR3: CASGLVHHF. CDR3 nucleotide sequence: TGTGCCAGCGGTCTGGTCCACCACTTT.

The chain has TRBV7-2 and TRBJ1-5; D ambiguous. Germline CDR1 reads SGHTA; CDR2 reads FQGNSA. The CDR3 contains 18 residues. V gave up 0 bases and J gave up 1 base, with 16 bases separating them. The CDR3 region is CASSLALGTGGSNQPQHF. The CDR3 region has the DNA TGTGCCAGCAGCTTAGCGCTGGGAACGGGTGGCAGCAATCAGCCCCAGCATTTT.

This clonotype was recorded at least ten times. CDR3 sequence reads: CASAIQGAAGNTIYF. In nucleotides, the CDR3 is TGTGCTAGTGCCATACAGGGGGCAGCTGGAAACACCATATATTTT. The rearrangement uses TRBV12-5 and TRBJ1-3; TRBD1 agrees at 9 bases. Germline values: CDR1 LGHNT, CDR2 FRNRAP. Losses at the gene ends were 7 bases for V and 2 bases for J; bases not matched to a gene: 6. This CDR3 region has 15 residues.

Only a few counts were recorded for this clonotype. The genes are TRBV25-1 and TRBJ1-5; TRBD1 might be the D (6 bases). Looked up from germline, CDR1 is MGHDK and CDR2 is SYGVNS. The ends were cut back, 7 bases at V and 2 bases at J, with 15 bases in the middle. This CDR3 is built from 15 residues. The CDR3 sequence: CASNRKGVGNQPQHF. The CDR3 nucleotides read TGTGCCAGCAACCGAAAGGGGGTTGGCAATCAGCCCCAGCATTTT.

This clonotype was seen a single time. V usage is TRBV7-9 and J usage is TRBJ2-3; D unclear. Germline V CDR1 and CDR2: SEHNR, FQNEAQ (reference sequence). Trimming took off 1 base at V and 6 bases at J, with 5 bases between the two ends. CDR3 length: 12 amino acids. The DNA of the CDR3 is TGTGCCAGCAGCTTAGATTCGGATACGCAGTATTTT. Its protein is CASSLDSDTQYF.

This clonotype was counted at least ten times. The chain recombines TRBV7-2 with TRBJ1-2; 7 bases map to TRBD1. Germline trimming cut 5 bases from V and 4 bases from J; bases unmatched to any gene: 4. CDR1 is SGHTA, CDR2 FQGNSA, per germline. The CDR3 is made up of 13 amino acids. CDR3 sequence (DNA): TGTGCCAGCAGCCCCGGGACAGCCTATGGCTACACCTTC. Protein: CASSPGTAYGYTF.

J is TRBJ2-7 and V is TRBV7-8, with D unclear. V was trimmed by 0 bases and J by 4 bases, leaving 10 bases between them. This CDR3 spans 14 amino acids. The germline V gene encodes CDR1 SGHVS and CDR2 FQNEAQ. The CDR3 loop reads CASSLAPRGYEQYF. The CDR3, as DNA: TGTGCCAGCAGCTTAGCCCCTCGCGGTTACGAGCAGTACTTC.

This clonotype was counted many times. This rearrangement joins TRBV9 to TRBJ1-2; D not certain. In germline, CDR1 is SGDLS, CDR2 YYNGEE. Trimming shortened V by 0 bases and J by 2 bases, and 8 bases separated the two germline ends. The CDR3 runs to 14 residues. CDR3 region: CASSVGPGNYGYTF. The CDR3 DNA follows: TGTGCCAGCAGCGTAGGGCCCGGAAACTATGGCTACACCTTC. Filled out from reference TRBV9 and TRBJ1-2, the complete variable domain reads DSGVTQTPKHLITATGQRVTLRCSPRSGDLSVYWYQQSLDQGLQFLIQYYNGEERAKGNILERFSAQQFPDLHSELNLSSLELGDSALYFCASSVGPGNYGYTFGSGTRLTVV.